The clone carrying this T cell receptor (beta chain) has only a few counts. Its target is not known. This sample was included in a study of glioma-infiltrating T cells. General study results and limits: Non-neoplastic patients had below-expected tissue-blood divergence, while all gliomas exceeded expectation. Only very few CDR3 sequences appeared in both tissue and blood.

TCR alpha and beta CDR3 regions were amplified from RNA using iRepertoire nested multiplex PCR. Input was about 100-450 ng of tissue mRNA or PBMC total RNA. TCRdb independently ran MiXCR on the multiplex PCR reads; one entry per CDR3 protein. This sample yields tens of thousands of distinct CDR3 sequences, of which 20% to 25% are seen a single time; 5.5% to 7.5% belongs to the top ten. The material sequenced was glioma tissue, nonneoplastic brain tissue, or PBMCs (not recorded which). This TCR derives from a human donor with low-grade glioma or glioblastoma, undergoing nonglioma brain surgery, or in good health (not recorded which).

The chain's CDR3 is CASSNRGTNQETQYF. The CDR3 nucleotides read TGTGCCAGCAGCAACAGGGGGACGAACCAAGAGACCCAGTACTTC. The J gene is TRBJ2-5, the V gene TRBV4-2, with 8 bases fitting TRBD1. Germline-derived CDR1 and CDR2 are LGHNA and YNFKEQ. This CDR3 contains 15 residues. V gave up 5 bases and J gave up 0 bases; unmatched junction bases: 5.